A selection of T cell receptor beta chains follows, all from one sample in a study of blood T cell repertoires in COVID-19. TCRdb's copy holds only in-frame clones and misses some; the assay was immunoSEQ multiplex PCR. The sample has 200,000 to 300,000 clones; about 87% are singletons. The sequenced sample consisted of peripheral blood. These TCRs come from a woman in her forties with acute or convalescent COVID-19. Each CDR3 is given with its conserved first and last residue. The D gene is left open where the match is weak. Rows may omit the clone size; those that give it use once, few, many or a size class.

DNA: TGCGCCAGCGGGGGGGGGAGGCAGAACACTGAAGCTTTCTTT; CDR3: CASGGGRQNTEAFF; V: TRBV10-2; D: .; J: TRBJ1-1; size: .
DNA: TGTGCCAGCAGCCAAGATCCGGCTAGCCCCGGGGAGCTGTTTTTT; CDR3: CASSQDPASPGELFF; V: TRBV3-1/TRBV3-2; D: .; J: TRBJ2-2; size: .
DNA: TGTGCCAGCAGCGGCGACAGGGGTTTTAACTATGGCTACACCTTC; CDR3: CASSGDRGFNYGYTF; V: TRBV9; D: TRBD1; J: TRBJ1-2; size: .
DNA: TGTGCCAGCAGTTACTCCCGGGGGGGTACAGATACGCAGTATTTT; CDR3: CASSYSRGGTDTQYF; V: TRBV6-5; D: TRBD2; J: TRBJ2-3; size: few
DNA: TGCGCCAGCAGCTGGATCGGAGGGAATCAGCCCCAGCATTTT; CDR3: CASSWIGGNQPQHF; V: TRBV5-1; D: .; J: TRBJ1-5; size: .
DNA: TGTGCCACCAGTGATTCAGCGTTTAACTATGGCTACACCTTC; CDR3: CATSDSAFNYGYTF; V: TRBV24-1; D: .; J: TRBJ1-2; size: .
DNA: TGTGCCAGTAGTACCCCCCAGGGGACCGGAAACACCATATATTTT; CDR3: CASSTPQGTGNTIYF; V: TRBV19; D: .; J: TRBJ1-3; size: .
DNA: TGTGCCAGCAGGGACTGGAGCAGGGGGGTTCATGGCTACACCTTC; CDR3: CASRDWSRGVHGYTF; V: TRBV6-6; D: TRBD1; J: TRBJ1-2; size: .
DNA: TGTGCCAGCTCGAGGGGGGGACCTCCCCAGCATTTT; CDR3: CASSRGGPPQHF; V: TRBV18; D: .; J: TRBJ1-5; size: .
DNA: TGCGCCAGCAGCTCGGACGGACTTAGCAATCAGCCCCAGCATTTT; CDR3: CASSSDGLSNQPQHF; V: TRBV5-1; D: .; J: TRBJ1-5; size: once
DNA: TGCGCCAGCAGCATCGGGACATTTTATGGCTACACCTTC; CDR3: CASSIGTFYGYTF; V: TRBV5-1; D: .; J: TRBJ1-2; size: .
DNA: TGTGCCAGCAGTGAAACGGGTCGGAGTGGCTACACCTTC; CDR3: CASSETGRSGYTF; V: TRBV25-1; D: .; J: TRBJ1-2; size: .
DNA: TGTGCCAGCAGTTACGACAGGCCTCTGGACACTGAAGCTTTCTTT; CDR3: CASSYDRPLDTEAFF; V: TRBV6-6; D: .; J: TRBJ1-1; size: .
DNA: TGTGCCAGCAGGGGGGGACCGACCGTCTCTGGAAACACCATATATTTT; CDR3: CASRGGPTVSGNTIYF; V: TRBV9; D: .; J: TRBJ1-3; size: .
DNA: TGTGCCAGCAGCGAGGGGAGGACTGAAGCTTTCTTT; CDR3: CASSEGRTEAFF; V: TRBV28; D: .; J: TRBJ1-1; size: .
DNA: TGCGCCAGCAGCTTTCTCAGGGGGGATACGCAGTATTTT; CDR3: CASSFLRGDTQYF; V: TRBV5-1; D: TRBD1; J: TRBJ2-3; size: .
DNA: TGTGCCAGCAGCTTATTTGGACGACAGGCCACTGAAGCTTTCTTT; CDR3: CASSLFGRQATEAFF; V: TRBV7-9; D: .; J: TRBJ1-1; size: .
DNA: TGTGCCAGCAGCTCCCGACAGCCTTCATTAGGGGAAAAACTGTTTTTT; CDR3: CASSSRQPSLGEKLFF; V: TRBV7-2; D: .; J: TRBJ1-4; size: .
DNA: TGTGCCACCAGTGATCCGAACAGGGACGGCTACACCTTC; CDR3: CATSDPNRDGYTF; V: TRBV24-1; D: .; J: TRBJ1-2; size: once
DNA: TGTGCCTGGAGTCCTGGTACTCCCCTTTGGAATCAGCCCCAGCATTTT; CDR3: CAWSPGTPLWNQPQHF; V: TRBV30; D: .; J: TRBJ1-5; size: .